This T cell receptor beta chain was obtained from a study of cytomegalovirus exposure and HLA in healthy donors. Study-wide background: Among the roughly 400 genotyped donors, about 81% were placed in the Caucasian-associated ancestry cluster.

Trimming took 6 bases from V and 1 from J, leaving 13 bases between them. CDR1 is WNHNN, CDR2 SYGVQD, per germline (reference sequence). This CDR3 region has 14 residues. Comments on this clone: Antigen specificity is unknown.

Study-wide findings and caveats: In presence/absence analyses, roughly uniform sequencing depth across donors was assumed. Rates of TCR association differed by HLA locus in a later analysis, with DRB1 highest and HLA-C lowest.

Researchers ran the PCR with 60 Vbeta and 13 Jbeta primers. In the source study's methods: Unique TCR beta chains totaled 65 million to 95 million in a later count, with around 12 million of them shared. TCRdb's table, derived via immunoSEQ multiplex PCR, lists solely in-frame clones and lacks some. That table furnishes V, J and clone size, whereas the DNA furnished D and trimming. The sample contains nearly 110,000 clones, roughly 74% of which appear only once. The sequenced sample consisted of PBMCs. This sequence originates from a man aged 35-49 years in good health and CMV-seronegative. The gene calls are TRBV10-1 and TRBJ2-7; D may be TRBD2 (5 bases). The CDR3 DNA reads TGCGCCAGCAGCGACGGTGGGAGTTCCTACGAGCAGTACTTC. Amino acids: CASSDGGSSYEQYF.